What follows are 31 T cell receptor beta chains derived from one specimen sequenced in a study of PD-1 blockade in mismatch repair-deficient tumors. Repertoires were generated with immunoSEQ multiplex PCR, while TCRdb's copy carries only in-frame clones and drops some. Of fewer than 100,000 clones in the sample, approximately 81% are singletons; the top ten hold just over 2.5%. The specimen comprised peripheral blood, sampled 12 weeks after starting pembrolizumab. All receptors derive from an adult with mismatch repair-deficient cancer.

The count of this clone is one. The CDR3 protein is CASSAGETQYF. CDR3 coding DNA: TGTGCCAGCAGTGCGGGGGAGACCCAGTACTTC. The gene calls are TRBV2 and TRBJ2-5; maybe TRBD2 (5 bases). The ends were cut back, 4 bases at V and 5 bases at J, with 5 bases in the middle. The CDR3 contains 11 residues. The germline V gene has CDR1 SNHLY and CDR2 FYNNEI.

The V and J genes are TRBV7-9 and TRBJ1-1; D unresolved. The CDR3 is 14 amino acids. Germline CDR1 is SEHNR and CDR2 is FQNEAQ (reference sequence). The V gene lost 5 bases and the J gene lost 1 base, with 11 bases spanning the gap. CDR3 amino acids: CASSKMKENTEAFF. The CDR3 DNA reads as TGTGCCAGCAGCAAGATGAAGGAGAACACTGAAGCTTTCTTT.

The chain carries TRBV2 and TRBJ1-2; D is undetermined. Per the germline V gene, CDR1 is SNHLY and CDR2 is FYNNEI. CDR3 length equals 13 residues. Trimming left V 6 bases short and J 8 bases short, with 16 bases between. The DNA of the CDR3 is TGTGCCAGCAGCCAAGGGAGTGTTTACGGCTACACCTTC. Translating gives CASSQGSVYGYTF.

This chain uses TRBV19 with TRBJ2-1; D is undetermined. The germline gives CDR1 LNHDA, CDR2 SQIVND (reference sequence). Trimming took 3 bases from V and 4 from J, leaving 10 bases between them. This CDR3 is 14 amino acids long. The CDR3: CASSMSVGYNEQFF. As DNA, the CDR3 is TGTGCCAGTAGTATGAGTGTCGGATACAATGAGCAGTTCTTC.

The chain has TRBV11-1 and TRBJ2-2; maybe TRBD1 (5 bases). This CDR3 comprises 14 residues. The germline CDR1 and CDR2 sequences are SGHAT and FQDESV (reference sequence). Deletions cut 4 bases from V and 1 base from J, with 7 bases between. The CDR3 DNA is TGTGCCAGCAGCTCCCAGGGGAACACCGGGGAGCTGTTTTTT. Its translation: CASSSQGNTGELFF.

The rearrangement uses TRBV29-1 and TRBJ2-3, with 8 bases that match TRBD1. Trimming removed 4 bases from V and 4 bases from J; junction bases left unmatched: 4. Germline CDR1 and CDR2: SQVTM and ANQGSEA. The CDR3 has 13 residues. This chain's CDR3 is CSVGRQGPDTQYF. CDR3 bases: TGCAGCGTTGGGAGACAGGGGCCAGATACGCAGTATTTT.

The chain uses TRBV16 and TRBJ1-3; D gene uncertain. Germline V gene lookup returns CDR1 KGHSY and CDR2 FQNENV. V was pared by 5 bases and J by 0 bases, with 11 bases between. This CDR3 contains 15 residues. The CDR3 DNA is TGTGCCAGCAGCGACGGACGCAACTCTGGAAACACCATATATTTT. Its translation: CASSDGRNSGNTIYF.

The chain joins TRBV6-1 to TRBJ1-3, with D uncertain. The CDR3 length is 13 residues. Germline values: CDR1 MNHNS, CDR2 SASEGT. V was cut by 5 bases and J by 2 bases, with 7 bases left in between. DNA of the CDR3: TGTGCCAGCAGTAAAGATACTGGAAACACCATATATTTT. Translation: CASSKDTGNTIYF.

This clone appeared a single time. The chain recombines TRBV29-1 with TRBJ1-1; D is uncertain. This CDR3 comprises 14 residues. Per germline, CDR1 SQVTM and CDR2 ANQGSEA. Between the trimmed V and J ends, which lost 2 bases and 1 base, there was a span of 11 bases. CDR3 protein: CSVEPSGPNTEAFF. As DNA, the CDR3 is TGCAGCGTTGAACCTTCCGGGCCGAACACTGAAGCTTTCTTT.

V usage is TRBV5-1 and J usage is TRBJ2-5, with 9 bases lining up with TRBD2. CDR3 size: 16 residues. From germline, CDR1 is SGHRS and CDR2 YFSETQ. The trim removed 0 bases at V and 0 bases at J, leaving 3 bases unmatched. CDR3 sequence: CASSLALAGHQETQYF. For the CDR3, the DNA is TGCGCCAGCAGCTTGGCCCTAGCGGGGCACCAAGAGACCCAGTACTTC.

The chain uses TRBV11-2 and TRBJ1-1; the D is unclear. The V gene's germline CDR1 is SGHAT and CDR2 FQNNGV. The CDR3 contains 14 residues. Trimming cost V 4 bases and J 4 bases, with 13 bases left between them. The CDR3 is CASSSIQVGTEAFF. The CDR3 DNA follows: TGTGCCAGCAGCTCGATTCAGGTCGGCACTGAAGCTTTCTTT.

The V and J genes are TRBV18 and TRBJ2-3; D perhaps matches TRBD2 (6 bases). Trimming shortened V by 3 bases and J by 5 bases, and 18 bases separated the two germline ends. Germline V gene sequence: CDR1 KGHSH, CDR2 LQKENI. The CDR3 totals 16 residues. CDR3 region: CASSPGSRPGVDTQYF. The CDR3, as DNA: TGTGCCAGCTCACCTGGGAGCAGGCCGGGGGTAGATACGCAGTATTTT.

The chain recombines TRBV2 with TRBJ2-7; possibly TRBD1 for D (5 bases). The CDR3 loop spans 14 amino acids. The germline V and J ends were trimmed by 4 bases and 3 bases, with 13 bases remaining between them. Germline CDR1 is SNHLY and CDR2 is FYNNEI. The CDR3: CASSAQGIGYEQYF. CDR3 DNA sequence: TGTGCCAGCAGTGCGCAGGGTATCGGCTACGAGCAGTACTTC.

The DNA for the CDR3 is TGTGCCAGCTCACTACAGGGGATGAACACCGGGGAGCTGTTTTTT. Protein: CASSLQGMNTGELFF. The chain employs TRBV18 and TRBJ2-2; 7 nucleotides align to TRBD1. This CDR3 has 15 residues. Germline V gene data show CDR1 as KGHSH and CDR2 as LQKENI. Trimming at V came to 4 bases and at J to 1 base, leaving 3 bases not matched to a gene.

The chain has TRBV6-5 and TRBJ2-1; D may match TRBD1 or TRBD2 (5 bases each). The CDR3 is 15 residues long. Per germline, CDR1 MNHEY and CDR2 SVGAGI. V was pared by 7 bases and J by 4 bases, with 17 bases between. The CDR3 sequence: CASTTVGTVYNEQFF. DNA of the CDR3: TGTGCCAGCACCACTGTAGGGACGGTTTACAATGAGCAGTTCTTC.

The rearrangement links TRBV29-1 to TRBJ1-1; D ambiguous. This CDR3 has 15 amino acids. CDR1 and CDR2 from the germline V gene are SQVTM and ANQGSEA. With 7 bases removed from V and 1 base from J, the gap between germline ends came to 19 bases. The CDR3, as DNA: TGCAGCGACGATTCAAGGACGGAAGGGAACACTGAAGCTTTCTTT. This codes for CSDDSRTEGNTEAFF.

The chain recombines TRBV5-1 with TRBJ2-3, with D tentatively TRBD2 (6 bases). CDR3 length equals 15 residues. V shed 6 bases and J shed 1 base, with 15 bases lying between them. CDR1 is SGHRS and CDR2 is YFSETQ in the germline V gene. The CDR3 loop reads CASTSSAPGTDTQYF. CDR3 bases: TGCGCCAGCACCTCTAGCGCCCCGGGCACAGATACGCAGTATTTT. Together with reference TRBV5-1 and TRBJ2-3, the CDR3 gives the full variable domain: KAGVTQTPRYLIKTRGQQVTLSCSPISGHRSVSWYQQTPGQGLQFLFEYFSETQRNKGNFPGRFSGRQFSNSRSEMNVSTLELGDSALYLCASTSSAPGTDTQYFGPGTRLTVL.

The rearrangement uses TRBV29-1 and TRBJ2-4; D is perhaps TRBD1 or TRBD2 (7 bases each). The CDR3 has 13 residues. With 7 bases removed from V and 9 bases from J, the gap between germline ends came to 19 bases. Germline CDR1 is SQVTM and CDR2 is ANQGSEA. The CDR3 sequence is CSGGEGALTIQYF. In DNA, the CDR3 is TGCAGCGGAGGGGAGGGGGCGCTGACCATTCAGTACTTC.

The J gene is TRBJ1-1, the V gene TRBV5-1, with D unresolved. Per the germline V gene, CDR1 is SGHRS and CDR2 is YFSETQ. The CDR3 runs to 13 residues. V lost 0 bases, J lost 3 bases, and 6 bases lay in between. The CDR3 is CASSLVGYTEAFF. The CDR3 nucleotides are TGCGCCAGCAGCTTGGTGGGCTACACTGAAGCTTTCTTT.

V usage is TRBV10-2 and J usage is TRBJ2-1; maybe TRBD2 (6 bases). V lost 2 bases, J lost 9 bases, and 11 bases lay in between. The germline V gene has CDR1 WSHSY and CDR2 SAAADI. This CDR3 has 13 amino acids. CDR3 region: CASSEVLATEQFF. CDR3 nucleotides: TGCGCCAGCAGTGAGGTGCTAGCGACTGAGCAGTTCTTC.

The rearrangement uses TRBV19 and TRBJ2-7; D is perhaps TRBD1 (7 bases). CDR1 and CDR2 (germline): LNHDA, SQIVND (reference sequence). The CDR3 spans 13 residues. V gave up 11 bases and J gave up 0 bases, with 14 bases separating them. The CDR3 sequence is CAGRDSSSYEQYF. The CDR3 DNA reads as TGTGCCGGGCGGGACAGCAGCTCCTACGAGCAGTACTTC.

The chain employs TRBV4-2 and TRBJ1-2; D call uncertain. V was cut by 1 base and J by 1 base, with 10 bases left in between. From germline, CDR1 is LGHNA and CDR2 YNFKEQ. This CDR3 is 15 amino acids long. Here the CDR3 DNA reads TGTGCCAGCAGCCAAGTTCCAACAGATAACTATGGCTACACCTTC. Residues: CASSQVPTDNYGYTF.

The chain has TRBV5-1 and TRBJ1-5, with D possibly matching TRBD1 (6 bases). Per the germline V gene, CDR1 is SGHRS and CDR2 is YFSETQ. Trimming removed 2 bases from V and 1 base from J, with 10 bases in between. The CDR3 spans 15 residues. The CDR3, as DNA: TGCGCCAGCAGCTTCAGGGGCGGGAGCAATCAGCCCCAGCATTTT. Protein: CASSFRGGSNQPQHF. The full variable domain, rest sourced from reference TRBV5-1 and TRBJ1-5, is KAGVTQTPRYLIKTRGQQVTLSCSPISGHRSVSWYQQTPGQGLQFLFEYFSETQRNKGNFPGRFSGRQFSNSRSEMNVSTLELGDSALYLCASSFRGGSNQPQHFGDGTRLSIL.

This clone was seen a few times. The CDR3 DNA is TGTGCCAGCAGTGGGCGACAGGAGTCCTACGAGCAGTACTTC. Translation gives CASSGRQESYEQYF. The chain couples TRBV2 to TRBJ2-7, with D perhaps matching TRBD1 (6 bases). The CDR3 has 14 amino acids. Germline CDR1 SNHLY, CDR2 FYNNEI. The V gene lost 4 bases and the J gene lost 1 base, with 11 bases spanning the gap.

The CDR3 region has the DNA TGCGCCAGCAGCCCCCCGGTAGTCTGGGGAAAACTGTTTTTT. Translating gives CASSPPVVWGKLFF. The rearrangement joins TRBV4-1 to TRBJ1-4; D is undetermined. Germline CDR1 is MGHRA and CDR2 is YSYEKL. Trimming left V 4 bases short and J 10 bases short, with 16 bases between. This CDR3 has 14 amino acids.

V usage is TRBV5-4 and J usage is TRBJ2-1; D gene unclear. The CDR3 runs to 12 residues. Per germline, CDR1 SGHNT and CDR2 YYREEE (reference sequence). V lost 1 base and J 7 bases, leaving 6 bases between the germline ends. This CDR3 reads CASSLNRNEQFF. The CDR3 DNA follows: TGTGCCAGCAGCTTGAATAGGAATGAGCAGTTCTTC.

CDR3 bases: TGTGCCATCAGTGCCGGGGGACAGGGAGTTTTGGAGACCCAGTACTTC. Residues: CAISAGGQGVLETQYF. The V and J genes are TRBV10-3 and TRBJ2-5, with 9 bases matching TRBD1. The CDR3 extends over 16 amino acids. V gave up 4 bases and J gave up 5 bases; unmatched junction bases: 11. CDR1 and CDR2 (germline): ENHRY, SYGVKD.

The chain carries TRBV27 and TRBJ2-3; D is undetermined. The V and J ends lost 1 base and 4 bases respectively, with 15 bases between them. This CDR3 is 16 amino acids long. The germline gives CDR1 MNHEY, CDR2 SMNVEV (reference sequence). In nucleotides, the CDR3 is TGTGCCAGCAGTTTATGGGGTTCCTTGAGTGCAGATACGCAGTATTTT. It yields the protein CASSLWGSLSADTQYF.

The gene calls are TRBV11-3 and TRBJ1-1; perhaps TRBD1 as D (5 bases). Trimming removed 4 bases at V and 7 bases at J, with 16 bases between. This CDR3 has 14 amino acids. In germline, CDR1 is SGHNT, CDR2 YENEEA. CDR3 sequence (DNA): TGTGCCAGCAGCTCCTCCCCAGGGCTTAGTGAAGCTTTCTTT. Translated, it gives CASSSSPGLSEAFF.

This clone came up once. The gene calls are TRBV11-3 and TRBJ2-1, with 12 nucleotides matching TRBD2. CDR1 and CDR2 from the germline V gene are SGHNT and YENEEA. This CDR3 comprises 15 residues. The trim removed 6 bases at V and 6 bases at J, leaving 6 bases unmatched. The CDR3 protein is CASRPGTSGLNEQFF. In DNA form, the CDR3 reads TGTGCCAGCAGACCCGGGACTAGCGGGCTCAATGAGCAGTTCTTC.

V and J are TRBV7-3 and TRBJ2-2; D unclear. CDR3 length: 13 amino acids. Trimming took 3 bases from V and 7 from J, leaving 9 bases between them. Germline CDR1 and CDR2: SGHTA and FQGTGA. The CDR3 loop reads CASSLNYGGELFF. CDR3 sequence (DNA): TGTGCCAGCAGCTTGAACTACGGCGGGGAGCTGTTTTTT.